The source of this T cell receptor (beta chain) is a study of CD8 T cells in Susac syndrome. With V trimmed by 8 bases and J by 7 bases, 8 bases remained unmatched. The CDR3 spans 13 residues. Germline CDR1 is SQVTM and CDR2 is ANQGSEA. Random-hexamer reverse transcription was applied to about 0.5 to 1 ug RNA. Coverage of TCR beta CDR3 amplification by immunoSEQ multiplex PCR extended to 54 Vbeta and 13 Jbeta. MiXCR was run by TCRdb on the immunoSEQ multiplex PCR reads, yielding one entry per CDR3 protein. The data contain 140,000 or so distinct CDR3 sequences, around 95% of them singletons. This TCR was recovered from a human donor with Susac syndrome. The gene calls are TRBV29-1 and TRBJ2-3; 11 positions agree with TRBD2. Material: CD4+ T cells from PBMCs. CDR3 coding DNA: TGCAGCTCTACTAGCGGGAGTAGGTATACGCAGTATTTT. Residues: CSSTSGSRYTQYF.